This paragraph covers one TCR beta chain sequence. Its cognate antigen is unknown. Produced via immunoSEQ multiplex PCR; TCRdb's table is partial and in-frame only. Of about 1.5 million clones in the sample, roughly 97% were seen once. The data derive from a study of shared clonotypes between healthy human individuals. Study-wide results and limits: How much donors shared clonotypes was expected to be affected by sequencing depth. Sampling used blood alone; tissue repertoires probably differ. A limitation of the genetic and exposure-history diversity represented arose from few donors.

Trimming left V 3 bases short and J 6 bases short, with 12 bases between. CDR1 and CDR2 from the germline V gene are MNHEY and SMNVEV (reference sequence). This CDR3 has 13 residues. Both subsets, CD45RA+ naive and CD45RA-negative memory, were split from the CD4+ cells. The source is a man in his thirties or forties in good health. Sequencing input: naive CD4+ T cells sorted from blood. Subset reported: CD45RA+ positively selected. V is TRBV27 and J is TRBJ2-7; D might be TRBD1 (5 bases). CDR3 protein: CASSFGQGIEQYF. DNA of the CDR3: TGTGCCAGCAGTTTCGGGCAGGGAATCGAGCAGTACTTC.